The rows below give T cell receptor beta chains drawn from one sample of a study of regulatory T cells in long-lasting Graves disease. From the multiplex PCR reads, TCRdb called clonotypes with MiXCR, one entry per CDR3 protein. The data show just over 600,000 distinct CDR3 sequences, about 15% seen once. This same sample was also part of a study on T cells in Graves' hyperthyroidism and ophthalmopathy.

The sample was peripheral blood mononuclear cells (PBMCs), taken at new diagnosis, from a patient treated with antithyroid drugs. The origin of the receptors is a woman in her twenties or thirties with Graves disease. Both conserved end residues are part of each CDR3. D genes are given only for firm matches. Clone size is not always given. Where it is, it says once, few, many or a class for expanded clones.

D gene: NA; J gene: TRBJ1-3; V gene: TRBV9; CDR3 length: 19; clone size: few; CDR3 protein: CASSVHISSGGYSGNTIYF; CDR3 DNA: TGTGCCAGCAGCGTACATATCTCGTCGGGAGGGTACTCTGGAAACACCATATATTTT
D gene: NA; J gene: TRBJ1-2; V gene: TRBV6-1; CDR3 length: 11; clone size: NA; CDR3 protein: CASSVAGGYTF; CDR3 DNA: TGTGCCAGCAGCGTAGCAGGGGGCTACACCTTC
D gene: TRBD1; J gene: TRBJ1-5; V gene: TRBV5-1; CDR3 length: 16; clone size: few; CDR3 protein: CASSYTFRDRNQPQHF; CDR3 DNA: TGCGCCAGCAGCTATACCTTCCGGGACAGAAATCAGCCCCAGCATTTT
D gene: NA; J gene: TRBJ2-7; V gene: TRBV12-3/TRBV12-4; CDR3 length: 14; clone size: many; CDR3 protein: CASSWRLDSREQYF; CDR3 DNA: TGTGCCAGCAGTTGGAGACTAGACTCCCGCGAGCAGTACTTC
D gene: TRBD1; J gene: TRBJ1-1; V gene: TRBV5-8; CDR3 length: 11; clone size: few; CDR3 protein: CASSLTGAAFF; CDR3 DNA: TGTGCCAGCAGCTTAACAGGGGCGGCTTTCTTT
D gene: TRBD2; J gene: TRBJ2-1; V gene: TRBV2; CDR3 length: 15; clone size: many; CDR3 protein: CASGGTSGSYNEQFF; CDR3 DNA: TGTGCCAGCGGGGGAACTAGCGGCTCCTACAATGAGCAGTTCTTC
D gene: NA; J gene: TRBJ1-5; V gene: TRBV30; CDR3 length: 14; clone size: few; CDR3 protein: CAWSTGSSNQPQHF; CDR3 DNA: TGTGCCTGGTCCACAGGCTCTAGCAATCAGCCCCAGCATTTT
D gene: NA; J gene: TRBJ1-2; V gene: TRBV7-9; CDR3 length: 14; clone size: many; CDR3 protein: CASSLMSLNYGYTF; CDR3 DNA: TGTGCCAGCAGCTTAATGAGTCTCAACTATGGCTACACCTTC
D gene: NA; J gene: TRBJ2-7; V gene: TRBV6-1; CDR3 length: 14; clone size: many; CDR3 protein: CASGPAGPRNEQYF; CDR3 DNA: TGTGCCAGCGGCCCGGCAGGCCCTAGGAACGAGCAGTACTTC
D gene: TRBD2; J gene: TRBJ2-1; V gene: TRBV20-1; CDR3 length: 11; clone size: NA; CDR3 protein: CSAPTSAEQFF; CDR3 DNA: TGCAGTGCACCCACTAGCGCTGAGCAGTTCTTC
D gene: TRBD1; J gene: TRBJ2-2; V gene: TRBV10-3; CDR3 length: 15; clone size: NA; CDR3 protein: CVISAGTGVPGELFF; CDR3 DNA: TGTGTCATCAGTGCCGGGACAGGGGTCCCCGGGGAGCTGTTTTTT
D gene: NA; J gene: TRBJ1-5; V gene: TRBV7-8; CDR3 length: 17; clone size: many; CDR3 protein: CASSLVPLGREDQPQHF; CDR3 DNA: TGTGCCAGCAGCTTAGTCCCGTTGGGCAGGGAAGATCAGCCCCAGCATTTT
D gene: NA; J gene: TRBJ1-1; V gene: TRBV30; CDR3 length: 13; clone size: NA; CDR3 protein: CAWSFGTNTEAFF; CDR3 DNA: TGTGCCTGGAGTTTCGGGACGAACACTGAAGCTTTCTTT
D gene: NA; J gene: TRBJ1-1; V gene: TRBV7-3; CDR3 length: 13; clone size: many; CDR3 protein: CASSLTWGTEAFF; CDR3 DNA: TGTGCCAGCAGCTTAACTTGGGGGACTGAAGCTTTCTTT
D gene: NA; J gene: TRBJ2-1; V gene: TRBV5-1; CDR3 length: 14; clone size: NA; CDR3 protein: CASSSDLNYNEQFF; CDR3 DNA: TGTGCCAGCAGCTCGGACTTAAACTACAATGAGCAGTTCTTC
D gene: NA; J gene: TRBJ2-2; V gene: TRBV10-3; CDR3 length: 15; clone size: few; CDR3 protein: CAISEPGRVTGELFF; CDR3 DNA: TGTGCCATCAGTGAGCCGGGACGTGTCACCGGGGAGCTGTTTTTT
D gene: NA; J gene: TRBJ2-1; V gene: TRBV5-1; CDR3 length: 14; clone size: few; CDR3 protein: CASSLAPGGNEQFF; CDR3 DNA: TGCGCCAGCAGCTTGGCCCCTGGGGGTAATGAGCAGTTCTTC
D gene: TRBD2; J gene: TRBJ2-3; V gene: TRBV20-1; CDR3 length: 15; clone size: many; CDR3 protein: CSASVNSGSTDTQYF; CDR3 DNA: TGCAGTGCTAGCGTCAATAGCGGGTCCACAGATACGCAGTATTTT
D gene: NA; J gene: TRBJ2-7; V gene: TRBV20-1; CDR3 length: 14; clone size: NA; CDR3 protein: CSATPRGPTYEQYF; CDR3 DNA: TGCAGTGCTACCCCGCGCGGCCCCACCTACGAGCAGTACTTC
D gene: TRBD1; J gene: TRBJ2-7; V gene: TRBV28; CDR3 length: 16; clone size: many; CDR3 protein: CASTAGQGAWGYEQYF; CDR3 DNA: TGTGCCAGCACCGCGGGACAGGGGGCTTGGGGGTACGAGCAGTACTTC
D gene: NA; J gene: TRBJ2-7; V gene: TRBV9; CDR3 length: 15; clone size: NA; CDR3 protein: CASSGEDTGRDEQYF; CDR3 DNA: TGTGCCAGCAGCGGCGAGGACACCGGCCGGGACGAGCAGTACTTC
D gene: TRBD2; J gene: TRBJ2-5; V gene: TRBV11-1; CDR3 length: 15; clone size: many; CDR3 protein: CASSLLAAYQETQYF; CDR3 DNA: TGTGCCAGCAGCCTTCTAGCGGCGTACCAAGAGACCCAGTACTTC
D gene: NA; J gene: TRBJ1-6; V gene: TRBV28; CDR3 length: 14; clone size: many; CDR3 protein: CAIWRGGENSPLHF; CDR3 DNA: TGTGCCATCTGGCGGGGCGGAGAAAATTCACCCCTCCACTTT
D gene: TRBD2; J gene: TRBJ2-7; V gene: TRBV20-1; CDR3 length: 16; clone size: few; CDR3 protein: CSAMGTSGKLVYEQYF; CDR3 DNA: TGCAGTGCCATGGGGACTAGCGGGAAACTTGTCTACGAGCAGTACTTC
D gene: NA; J gene: TRBJ2-3; V gene: TRBV15; CDR3 length: 15; clone size: few; CDR3 protein: CATTDSQGSTDTQYF; CDR3 DNA: TGTGCCACCACCGATTCACAGGGAAGCACAGATACGCAGTATTTT
D gene: NA; J gene: TRBJ2-7; V gene: TRBV7-6; CDR3 length: 11; clone size: NA; CDR3 protein: CASSLDQGLYF; CDR3 DNA: TGTGCCAGCAGCTTGGATCAGGGTCTGTACTTC
D gene: NA; J gene: TRBJ2-7; V gene: TRBV2; CDR3 length: 15; clone size: many; CDR3 protein: CASSEARQVSSEQYF; CDR3 DNA: TGTGCCAGCAGTGAAGCGCGGCAGGTATCTAGCGAGCAGTACTTC
D gene: TRBD1; J gene: TRBJ2-7; V gene: TRBV10-3; CDR3 length: 12; clone size: NA; CDR3 protein: CAISQQGNEQYF; CDR3 DNA: TGTGCCATCAGTCAACAGGGGAACGAGCAGTACTTC
D gene: NA; J gene: TRBJ2-5; V gene: TRBV5-4; CDR3 length: 17; clone size: NA; CDR3 protein: CASSLGPGPQYQETQYF; CDR3 DNA: TGTGCCAGCAGCTTGGGGCCGGGACCCCAGTACCAAGAGACCCAGTACTTC
D gene: NA; J gene: TRBJ1-2; V gene: TRBV24-1; CDR3 length: 11; clone size: many; CDR3 protein: CATSYGSGYTF; CDR3 DNA: TGTGCCACCAGTTACGGTAGCGGCTACACCTTC
D gene: TRBD2; J gene: TRBJ2-3; V gene: TRBV5-1; CDR3 length: 16; clone size: NA; CDR3 protein: CASSLGDGSGRDTQYF; CDR3 DNA: TGCGCCAGCAGCTTGGGAGACGGCAGCGGGAGAGATACGCAGTATTTT
D gene: TRBD2; J gene: TRBJ2-7; V gene: TRBV28; CDR3 length: 15; clone size: many; CDR3 protein: CASSLHSGSTNEQYF; CDR3 DNA: TGTGCCAGCAGTTTACATAGCGGGAGCACGAACGAGCAGTACTTC
D gene: NA; J gene: TRBJ1-4; V gene: TRBV28; CDR3 length: 16; clone size: many; CDR3 protein: CASSPLKGVSNEKLFF; CDR3 DNA: TGTGCCAGCAGCCCCCTCAAAGGAGTTTCTAATGAAAAACTGTTTTTT
D gene: TRBD1; J gene: TRBJ2-7; V gene: TRBV7-9; CDR3 length: 15; clone size: many; CDR3 protein: CASNTSGQGPYEQYF; CDR3 DNA: TGTGCCAGCAACACCTCGGGACAGGGCCCCTACGAGCAGTACTTC
D gene: NA; J gene: TRBJ1-5; V gene: TRBV7-2; CDR3 length: 14; clone size: many; CDR3 protein: CASSKGPSNQPQHF; CDR3 DNA: TGTGCCAGCAGCAAGGGACCTTCTAATCAGCCCCAGCATTTT
D gene: NA; J gene: TRBJ2-5; V gene: TRBV28; CDR3 length: 16; clone size: many; CDR3 protein: CASSLQIRQRRETQYF; CDR3 DNA: TGTGCCAGCAGTTTACAGATAAGACAGCGACGGGAGACCCAGTACTTC
D gene: NA; J gene: TRBJ2-1; V gene: TRBV28; CDR3 length: 14; clone size: many; CDR3 protein: CASSPPPTYNEQFF; CDR3 DNA: TGTGCCAGCAGTCCCCCCCCGACCTACAATGAGCAGTTCTTC
D gene: NA; J gene: TRBJ2-7; V gene: TRBV14; CDR3 length: 13; clone size: NA; CDR3 protein: CASSQSGSYEQYF; CDR3 DNA: TGTGCCAGCAGCCAAAGCGGCTCCTACGAGCAGTACTTC
D gene: TRBD2; J gene: TRBJ2-1; V gene: TRBV27; CDR3 length: 15; clone size: many; CDR3 protein: CASSRGTSGGNEQFF; CDR3 DNA: TGTGCCAGCAGTCGCGGGACTAGCGGAGGAAATGAGCAGTTCTTC